The 22 T cell receptor beta chains in this list originate from one sample, sequenced in a study of blood T cell repertoires in COVID-19. Using immunoSEQ multiplex PCR, the repertoire was profiled, and TCRdb retains in-frame clones only, with some absent. This table has 300,000 to 350,000 clones, over 75% appearing once. The sample was peripheral blood. The receptors stem from a woman in her 30s with COVID-19, enrolled during active disease.

J is TRBJ2-2 and V is TRBV9; TRBD2 matches at 13 bases. The CDR3 length is 14 residues. Trimming cost V 3 bases and J 8 bases; bases outside gene matches: 1. Germline assignment: CDR1 SGDLS and CDR2 YYNGEE. The CDR3 reads CASSGGLAGGELFF. In DNA, the CDR3 is TGTGCCAGCAGCGGGGGACTAGCGGGAGGGGAGCTGTTTTTT.

The chain couples TRBV11-2 to TRBJ2-1; D remains unclear. V lost 5 bases, J lost 5 bases, and 10 bases lay in between. CDR1 is SGHAT, CDR2 FQNNGV, per germline. CDR3 size: 13 residues. CDR3 amino acids: CASSASLNNEQFF. CDR3 coding DNA: TGTGCCAGCAGCGCCTCGCTAAACAATGAGCAGTTCTTC.

The chain combines TRBV6-2 or TRBV6-3 with TRBJ1-5, with TRBD1 as a possible D gene (5 bases). CDR3 length: 18 residues. Trimming left V 0 bases short and J 5 bases short, with 20 bases between. Germline CDR1 MNHEY, CDR2 SVGEGT. The CDR3 sequence: CASSYSNSARALHQPQHF. CDR3 in DNA: TGTGCCAGCAGTTACTCGAATTCAGCCAGGGCCCTCCATCAGCCCCAGCATTTT.

The J gene is TRBJ1-1, the V gene TRBV10-1; perhaps TRBD1 as D (6 bases). This CDR3 has 13 residues. Germline CDR1 reads WNHNN; CDR2 reads SYGVQD (reference sequence). Trimming took off 0 bases at V and 7 bases at J, with 9 bases between the two ends. CDR3 amino acids: CASSESVGGEAFF. For the CDR3, the DNA is TGCGCCAGCAGTGAGTCAGTAGGGGGTGAAGCTTTCTTT.

J is TRBJ2-7 and V is TRBV5-1; 10 bases fit TRBD1. CDR1 SGHRS and CDR2 YFSETQ come from the germline V gene. J was trimmed by 6 bases and V by 4 bases; bases with no gene match: 10. This CDR3 comprises 15 residues. CDR3 region: CASSTGTGEVAEQYF. Written as DNA, the CDR3 is TGCGCCAGCAGCACCGGGACAGGGGAAGTGGCCGAGCAGTACTTC.

The chain carries TRBV5-1 and TRBJ1-3, with TRBD1 matching over 8 bases. From germline, CDR1 is SGHRS and CDR2 YFSETQ. The CDR3 has 17 residues. The V segment lost 2 bases and the J segment 4 bases; nucleotides outside the gene matches: 11. This CDR3 is CASSFGSTGAVGNTIYF. CDR3 nucleotides: TGCGCCAGCAGCTTTGGCTCGACAGGGGCCGTGGGAAACACCATATATTTT.

The CDR3 is CASSPAGGLYEQYF. In DNA form, the CDR3 reads TGTGCCAGCAGCCCAGCGGGAGGGCTCTACGAGCAGTACTTC. The chain employs TRBV7-9 and TRBJ2-7; 10 positions match TRBD2. The germline gives CDR1 SEHNR, CDR2 FQNEAQ (reference sequence). This CDR3 is built from 14 residues. Trimming took 5 bases from V and 3 from J; bases not matched to a gene: 4.

The CDR3 DNA reads TGTGCCAGCAGCGAGGAGCTAGCGGGAGGGCCCAGCTCCTACAATGAGCAGTTCTTC. This codes for CASSEELAGGPSSYNEQFF. The chain is built from TRBV9 and TRBJ2-1; TRBD2 agrees at 12 bases. The CDR3 has 19 residues. Germline trimming cut 3 bases from V and 0 bases from J; bases unmatched to any gene: 10. Germline V gene sequence: CDR1 SGDLS, CDR2 YYNGEE. The complete variable domain, with remaining parts taken from reference TRBV9 and TRBJ2-1, reads DSGVTQTPKHLITATGQRVTLRCSPRSGDLSVYWYQQSLDQGLQFLIQYYNGEERAKGNILERFSAQQFPDLHSELNLSSLELGDSALYFCASSEELAGGPSSYNEQFFGPGTRLTVL.

This rearrangement joins TRBV28 to TRBJ2-6, with unresolved D. Trimming left V 6 bases short and J 0 bases short, with 9 bases between. Per germline, CDR1 MDHEN and CDR2 SYDVKM. The CDR3 is made up of 15 amino acids. The CDR3 is CASRSPSSGANVLTF. The DNA of the CDR3 is TGTGCCAGCAGGAGCCCTAGCTCTGGGGCCAACGTCCTGACTTTC.

The chain joins TRBV6-2 or TRBV6-3 to TRBJ1-2; 8 bases are a match to TRBD1. The CDR3 length is 15 residues. The ends lost 0 bases at V and 4 bases at J; junction bases unmatched: 4. Germline loops: CDR1 MNHEY, CDR2 SVGEGT. In DNA, the CDR3 is TGTGCCAGCAGTTACTCTGGGACAGGCAGCTATGGCTACACCTTC. This sequence encodes CASSYSGTGSYGYTF.

This sequence joins TRBV7-2 and TRBJ2-3; 12 bases fit TRBD2. Germline CDR1 and CDR2: SGHTA and FQGNSA. This CDR3 region has 16 residues. V shed 1 base and J 6 bases; nucleotides not matched to a gene: 5. CDR3 region: CASSLDSSGRADTQYF. The CDR3 DNA reads as TGTGCCAGCAGCTTAGATTCTAGCGGGAGGGCGGATACGCAGTATTTT.

The CDR3 loop reads CASSPPGTGAGNTIYF. The CDR3 nucleotides are TGTGCCAGCAGTCCACCCGGGACAGGGGCTGGAAACACCATATATTTT. The rearrangement links TRBV25-1 to TRBJ1-3; TRBD1 matches at 10 bases. Trimming cost V 5 bases and J 2 bases; bases outside gene matches: 6. The CDR3 has 16 residues. Germline V gives CDR1 MGHDK, CDR2 SYGVNS.

CDR3 sequence (DNA): TGTGCCACCTCCCCAGCGGGAGTCTCCTACGAGCAGTACTTC. It codes for CATSPAGVSYEQYF. The chain uses TRBV6-6 and TRBJ2-7; TRBD2 aligns across 8 bases. The CDR3 is 14 residues long. Germline loops: CDR1 MNHNY, CDR2 SVGAGI (reference sequence). After removal of 10 bases from V and 0 bases from J, the junction contained 8 bases not matched to a gene.

This clone was counted many times. The chain joins TRBV5-4 to TRBJ2-7, with D tentatively TRBD2 (7 bases). With 4 bases removed from V and 2 bases from J, the gap between germline ends came to 13 bases. This CDR3 is 14 amino acids long. Looked up from germline, CDR1 is SGHNT and CDR2 is YYREEE (reference sequence). The CDR3 reads CASSPGGGPYEQYF. CDR3 bases: TGTGCCAGCAGCCCGGGGGGCGGACCCTACGAGCAGTACTTC.

V usage is TRBV27 and J usage is TRBJ1-6; TRBD1 might be the D (6 bases). Per the germline V gene, CDR1 is MNHEY and CDR2 is SMNVEV (reference sequence). The V gene lost 6 bases and the J gene lost 0 bases, with 9 bases spanning the gap. The CDR3 has 15 residues. The DNA of the CDR3 is TGTGCCAGCAGGCCACAGGGCTCCTATAATTCACCCCTCCACTTT. Encoded protein: CASRPQGSYNSPLHF.

The chain recombines TRBV4-1 with TRBJ2-5; TRBD2 agrees at 10 bases. The germline V gene encodes CDR1 MGHRA and CDR2 YSYEKL. The V and J ends lost 0 bases and 3 bases, in that order; junction bases with no gene match: 4. This CDR3 has 16 residues. The CDR3 DNA is TGCGCCAGCAGCCAAGATGGGCTAGCGGGGGAAGAGACCCAGTACTTC. This sequence encodes CASSQDGLAGEETQYF.

The chain uses TRBV5-8 and TRBJ2-7; D is perhaps TRBD2 (5 bases). Per germline, CDR1 SGHTS and CDR2 YDEGEE. This CDR3 is 12 amino acids long. The ends were cut back, 1 base at V and 6 bases at J, with 8 bases in the middle. The CDR3 loop reads CASSLLAGEQYF. For the CDR3, the DNA is TGTGCCAGCAGCTTGCTGGCGGGCGAGCAGTACTTC.

This chain joins TRBV12-3 or TRBV12-4 and TRBJ2-3; D remains ambiguous. The V gene lost 6 bases and the J gene lost 1 base, with 8 bases spanning the gap. This CDR3 is built from 13 residues. For the CDR3, the DNA is TGTGCCAGCAGACGTCTAGGCACAGATACGCAGTATTTT. This sequence encodes CASRRLGTDTQYF.

CDR3 sequence: CASSIWEKGNQPQHF. Written as DNA, the CDR3 is TGTGCCAGTAGTATCTGGGAGAAGGGCAATCAGCCCCAGCATTTT. The rearrangement uses TRBV19 and TRBJ1-5, with D hard to call. Germline V gene sequence: CDR1 LNHDA, CDR2 SQIVND (reference sequence). The CDR3 length is 15 residues. Deletions cut 3 bases from V and 2 bases from J, with 11 bases between.

CDR3 DNA sequence: TGTGCCAGCAGCGTATCGACGACAGGCTCCCCCTACGAGCAGTACTTC. The encoded protein is CASSVSTTGSPYEQYF. The chain carries TRBV9 and TRBJ2-7; maybe TRBD1 (6 bases). The CDR3 spans 16 residues. Deletions cut 1 base from V and 2 bases from J, with 16 bases between. Germline CDR1 SGDLS, CDR2 YYNGEE.

V usage is TRBV2 and J usage is TRBJ2-7, with D perhaps matching TRBD1 (6 bases). The CDR3 consists of 14 residues. V lost 6 bases to trimming and J lost 0 bases, with 12 bases between them. In germline, CDR1 is SNHLY, CDR2 FYNNEI. The CDR3 nucleotides are TGTGCCAGCAGGTATCTGACAGGCTCCTACGAGCAGTACTTC. Translation gives CASRYLTGSYEQYF.

The V call is TRBV10-2, the J call TRBJ2-1, with 14 nucleotides matching TRBD2. The germline V gene has CDR1 WSHSY and CDR2 SAAADI. CDR3 length: 17 residues. J lost 6 bases, V lost 6 bases, and 10 bases had no gene match. CDR3 loop: CASSGTGGTSGSNEQFF. In DNA, the CDR3 is TGCGCCAGCAGCGGGACAGGAGGGACTAGCGGGAGCAATGAGCAGTTCTTC.